The rows below give T cell receptor beta chains drawn from one sample of a study of cytomegalovirus exposure and HLA in healthy donors. The protocol was immunoSEQ multiplex PCR, while the TCRdb copy is restricted to in-frame clones and leaves out a portion. The sample consists of about 160,000 clones, around 85% of them appearing once. Sequencing input: PBMCs. These receptors all stem from a boy younger than 10 in good health and CMV-seronegative. The CDR3 runs from the conserved cysteine through the conserved F or W. D genes are given only for firm matches. A clone size is listed for some rows: how often the clone was seen (once, few, many), or a class if it is expanded.

. TRBD2 TRBJ2-7 TRBV11-3 CASSSRSTSGSSYEQYF TGTGCCAGCAGCTCGAGGAGTACTAGCGGGAGCTCCTACGAGCAGTACTTC
. TRBD1 TRBJ1-1 TRBV7-9 CASTEGGQGMNTEAFF TGTGCCAGCACCGAGGGGGGACAGGGGATGAACACTGAAGCTTTCTTT
. . TRBJ2-4 TRBV5-1 CASSLEPAGLNIQYF TGCGCCAGCAGCTTGGAGCCGGCAGGGCTGAACATTCAGTACTTC
. . TRBJ2-5 TRBV19 CASSIAAYQETQYF TGTGCCAGTAGTATAGCAGCGTACCAAGAGACCCAGTACTTC
few TRBD2 TRBJ2-1 TRBV13 CASSRLAGNNEQFF TGTGCCAGCAGCCGGCTAGCGGGGAACAATGAGCAGTTCTTC
. . TRBJ1-6 TRBV2 CASTRVLDNSPLHF TGTGCCAGCACCAGGGTTCTGGATAATTCACCCCTCCACTTT
. TRBD1 TRBJ1-6 TRBV2 CASRETGGLHF TGTGCCAGCAGGGAAACAGGGGGCCTCCACTTT
. . TRBJ1-1 TRBV7-9 CSSSLRGGSEAFF TGTTCCAGCAGCTTAAGAGGAGGGAGTGAAGCTTTCTTT
. TRBD1 TRBJ1-1 TRBV5-1 CASRIGDRGRYGTEAFF TGCGCCAGCAGAATCGGGGACAGGGGGCGGTATGGGACTGAAGCTTTCTTT
. TRBD2 TRBJ2-2 TRBV6-1 CASSEEGRLAGVAGELFF TGTGCCAGCAGTGAAGAGGGCCGACTAGCGGGAGTGGCCGGGGAGCTGTTTTTT
. . TRBJ1-2 TRBV10-3 CAISGPERRNYGYTF TGTGCCATCAGTGGACCCGAACGGAGGAACTATGGCTACACCTTC
. . TRBJ2-1 TRBV13 CASSFVGAGYEQFF TGTGCCAGCAGCTTTGTGGGAGCCGGTTATGAGCAGTTCTTC
. TRBD1 TRBJ1-4 TRBV28 CASRWDRDNEKLFF TGTGCCAGCAGGTGGGACAGGGACAATGAAAAACTGTTTTTT
. . TRBJ1-2 TRBV25-1 CASSDRDYGYTF TGTGCCAGCAGTGACAGGGACTATGGCTACACCTTC
once . TRBJ1-5 TRBV28 CASSLVGQINQPQHF TGTGCCAGCAGTTTAGTGGGGCAAATCAATCAGCCCCAGCATTTT
. . TRBJ1-1 TRBV5-1 CASSSGGNTLLNTEAFF TGCGCCAGCAGCTCGGGGGGCAACACACTTCTGAACACTGAAGCTTTCTTT
. TRBD2 TRBJ2-5 TRBV6-1 CASSSTSGSRETQYF TGTGCCAGCAGTTCGACTAGCGGGAGTAGGGAGACCCAGTACTTC
. . TRBJ1-1 TRBV5-8 CASSLDLGGFTEAFF TGTGCCAGCAGCTTGGATTTGGGCGGGTTCACTGAAGCTTTCTTT
. . TRBJ2-7 TRBV7-6 CASSLTQGIVYEQYF TGTGCCAGCAGCCTAACCCAGGGGATCGTCTACGAGCAGTACTTC
few . TRBJ1-1 TRBV28 CASSFGSGVDTEAFF TGTGCCAGCAGTTTTGGGTCAGGGGTCGACACTGAAGCTTTCTTT
few TRBD1 TRBJ2-1 TRBV6-5 CASSNRGNEQFF TGTGCCAGCAGTAACAGGGGCAATGAGCAGTTCTTC
. . TRBJ2-1 TRBV5-4 CASSLNADEQFF TGTGCCAGCAGCTTAAACGCGGATGAGCAGTTCTTC
. TRBD1 TRBJ2-2 TRBV11-3 CASSLEQGANPGELFF TGTGCCAGCAGCTTAGAGCAGGGGGCAAACCCCGGGGAGCTGTTTTTT
. . TRBJ2-3 TRBV7-2 CASSSRAPDTQYF TGTGCCAGCAGCTCCAGGGCCCCAGATACGCAGTATTTT
. . TRBJ2-7 TRBV2 CASILRSEQYF TGTGCCAGCATTTTAAGGAGCGAGCAGTACTTC
. . TRBJ2-3 TRBV6-5 CASSAVDTQYF TGTGCCAGCAGTGCGGTGGATACGCAGTATTTT